The clone carrying this T cell receptor beta chain was counted once. Its antigen is still unknown. The PCR ran on 60 Vbeta and 13 Jbeta primers. Assay: immunoSEQ multiplex PCR; the TCRdb copy retains only in-frame clones and omits some. The repertoire holds under 150,000 clones, with 60% to 80% as singletons. The source of the sample is a study of cytomegalovirus exposure and HLA in healthy donors. The study's findings and limits: Under in vitro conditions, a few CMV-associated chains were confirmed as specific for CMV antigens.

Sequenced input: PBMCs. The TCR originated in a male donor in good health and CMV-seronegative.

The CDR3 is CASSESTGETGELFF. The CDR3 nucleotides are TGCGCCAGCAGTGAGTCGACAGGGGAAACCGGGGAGCTGTTTTTT. The J gene is TRBJ2-2, the V gene TRBV10-2; 8 bases align to TRBD1. Germline V gene data show CDR1 as WSHSY and CDR2 as SAAADI. The ends lost 0 bases at V and 5 bases at J; junction bases unmatched: 2. This CDR3 comprises 15 residues.